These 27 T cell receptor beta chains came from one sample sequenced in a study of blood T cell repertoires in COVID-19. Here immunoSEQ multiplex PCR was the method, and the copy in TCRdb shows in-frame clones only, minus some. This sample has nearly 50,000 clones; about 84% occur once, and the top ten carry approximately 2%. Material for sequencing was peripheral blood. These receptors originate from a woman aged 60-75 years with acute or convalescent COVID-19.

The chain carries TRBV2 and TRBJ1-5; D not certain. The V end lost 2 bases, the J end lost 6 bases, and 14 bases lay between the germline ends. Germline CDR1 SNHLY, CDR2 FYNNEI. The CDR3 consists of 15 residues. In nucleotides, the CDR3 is TGTGCCAGCAGTGAATCGCGGGGAGAGGGTCAGCCCCAGCATTTT. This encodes CASSESRGEGQPQHF.

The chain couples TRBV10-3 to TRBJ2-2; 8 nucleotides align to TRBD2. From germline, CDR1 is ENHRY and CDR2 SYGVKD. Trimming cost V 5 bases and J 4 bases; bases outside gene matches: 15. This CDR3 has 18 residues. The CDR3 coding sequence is TGTGCCATCAGTCCCCAGATAAAGCTAGCGGGTGGCACCGGGGAGCTGTTTTTT. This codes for CAISPQIKLAGGTGELFF.

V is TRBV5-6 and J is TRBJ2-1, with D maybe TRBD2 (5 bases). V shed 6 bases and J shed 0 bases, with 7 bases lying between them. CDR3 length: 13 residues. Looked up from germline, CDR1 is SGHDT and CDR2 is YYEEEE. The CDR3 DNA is TGTGCCAGCATTCGGGGCTCCTACAATGAGCAGTTCTTC. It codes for CASIRGSYNEQFF.

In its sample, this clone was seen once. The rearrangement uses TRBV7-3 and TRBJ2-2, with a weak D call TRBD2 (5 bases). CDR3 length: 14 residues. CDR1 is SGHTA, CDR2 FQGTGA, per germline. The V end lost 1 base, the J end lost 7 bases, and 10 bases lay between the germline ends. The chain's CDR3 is CASSLSLAFGELFF. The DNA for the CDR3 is TGTGCCAGCAGCTTAAGCCTAGCCTTCGGGGAGCTGTTTTTT.

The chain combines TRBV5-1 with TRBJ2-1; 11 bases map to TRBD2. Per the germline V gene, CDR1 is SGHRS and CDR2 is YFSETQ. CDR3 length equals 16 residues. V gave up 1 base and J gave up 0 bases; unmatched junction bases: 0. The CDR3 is CASSLTSGSSYNEQFF. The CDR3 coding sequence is TGCGCCAGCAGCTTGACTAGCGGGAGCTCCTACAATGAGCAGTTCTTC.

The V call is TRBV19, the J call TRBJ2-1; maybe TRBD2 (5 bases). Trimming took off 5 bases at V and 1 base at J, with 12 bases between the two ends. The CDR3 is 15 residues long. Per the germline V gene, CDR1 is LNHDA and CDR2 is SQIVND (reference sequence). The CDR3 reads CASSFPSKSYNEQFF. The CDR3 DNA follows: TGTGCCAGTAGTTTTCCTAGCAAGTCCTACAATGAGCAGTTCTTC.

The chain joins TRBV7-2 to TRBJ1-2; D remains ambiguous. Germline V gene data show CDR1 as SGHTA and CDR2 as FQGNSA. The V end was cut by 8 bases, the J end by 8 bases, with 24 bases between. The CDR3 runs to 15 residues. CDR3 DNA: TGTGCCAGCGGATCCGAGTTTCTGAACTCGGGAGGCTACACCTTC. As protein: CASGSEFLNSGGYTF.

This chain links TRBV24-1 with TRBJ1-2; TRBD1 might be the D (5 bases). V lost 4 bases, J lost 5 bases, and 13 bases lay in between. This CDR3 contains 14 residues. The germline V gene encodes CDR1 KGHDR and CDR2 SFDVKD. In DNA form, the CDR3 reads TGTGCCACCAGTGACCCCGACAGAAGATATGGCTACACCTTC. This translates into CATSDPDRRYGYTF.

CDR3 in amino acids: CASSSNRGGATEAFF. DNA for the CDR3: TGTGCCAGCTCATCTAACAGGGGGGGGGCCACTGAAGCTTTCTTT. The gene calls are TRBV18 and TRBJ1-1; 8 bases match TRBD1. Looked up from germline, CDR1 is KGHSH and CDR2 is LQKENI. The CDR3 length is 15 residues. The junction had 9 bases not matched to a gene; V was cut back by 5 bases and J by 4 bases.

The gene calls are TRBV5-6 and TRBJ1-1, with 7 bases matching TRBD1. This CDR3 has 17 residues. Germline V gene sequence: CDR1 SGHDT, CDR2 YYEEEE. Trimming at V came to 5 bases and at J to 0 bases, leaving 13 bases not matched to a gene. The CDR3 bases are TGTGCCAGCAGAAAGAGTTCAGGGGGGTACATGAACACTGAAGCTTTCTTT. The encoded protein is CASRKSSGGYMNTEAFF.

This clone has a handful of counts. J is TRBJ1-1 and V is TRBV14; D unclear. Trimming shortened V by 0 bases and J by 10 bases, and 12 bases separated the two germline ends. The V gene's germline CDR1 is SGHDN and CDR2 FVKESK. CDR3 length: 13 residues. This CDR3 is CASSQDEVGGAFF. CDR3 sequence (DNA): TGTGCCAGCAGCCAAGATGAGGTTGGTGGAGCTTTCTTT.

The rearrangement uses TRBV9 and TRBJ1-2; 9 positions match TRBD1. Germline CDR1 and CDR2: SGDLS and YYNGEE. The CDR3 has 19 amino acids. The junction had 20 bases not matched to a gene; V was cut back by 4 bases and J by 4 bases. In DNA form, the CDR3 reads TGTGCCAGCAGCACCCCTCCGGGACAGGGTTCCCAGATCGCCTATGGCTACACCTTC. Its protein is CASSTPPGQGSQIAYGYTF.

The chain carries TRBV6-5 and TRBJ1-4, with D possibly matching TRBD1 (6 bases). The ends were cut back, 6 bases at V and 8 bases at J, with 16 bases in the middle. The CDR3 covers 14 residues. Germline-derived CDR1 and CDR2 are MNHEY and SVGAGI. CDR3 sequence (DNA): TGTGCCAGCAGAATCGGGGGGGCTGGGGAAAAACTGTTTTTT. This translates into CASRIGGAGEKLFF.

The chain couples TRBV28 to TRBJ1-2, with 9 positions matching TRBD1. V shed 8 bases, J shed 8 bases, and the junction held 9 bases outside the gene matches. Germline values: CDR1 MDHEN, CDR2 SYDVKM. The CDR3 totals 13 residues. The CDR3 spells CASRRGQGSGYTF. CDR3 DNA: TGTGCCAGCCGAAGAGGACAGGGGTCGGGCTACACCTTC.

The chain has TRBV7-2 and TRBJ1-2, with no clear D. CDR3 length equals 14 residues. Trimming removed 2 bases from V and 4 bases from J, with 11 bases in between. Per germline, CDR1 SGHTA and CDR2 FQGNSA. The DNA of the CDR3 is TGTGCCAGCAGCTTAACTGAGGCCGTCTATGGCTACACCTTC. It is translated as CASSLTEAVYGYTF.

The CDR3 DNA reads TGTGCCAGCAGCGTAGACCAGTTCGTCCGTGGAAACACCATATATTTT. This encodes CASSVDQFVRGNTIYF. The chain recombines TRBV9 with TRBJ1-3; D is unresolved. V lost 0 bases, J lost 3 bases, and 13 bases lay in between. This CDR3 is 16 amino acids long. Germline V gene sequence: CDR1 SGDLS, CDR2 YYNGEE.

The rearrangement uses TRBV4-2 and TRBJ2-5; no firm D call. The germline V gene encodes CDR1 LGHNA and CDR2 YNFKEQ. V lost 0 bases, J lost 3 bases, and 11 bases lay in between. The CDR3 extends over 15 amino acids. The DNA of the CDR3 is TGTGCCAGCAGCCAAGATCCGGTTGGTAAAGAGACCCAGTACTTC. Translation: CASSQDPVGKETQYF.

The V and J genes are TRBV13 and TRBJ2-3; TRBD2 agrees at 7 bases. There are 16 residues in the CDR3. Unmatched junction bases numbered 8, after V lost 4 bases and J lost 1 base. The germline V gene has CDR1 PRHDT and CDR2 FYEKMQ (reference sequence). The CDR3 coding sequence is TGTGCCAGCAGCTCCGGACTAAGCGGGGGCACAGATACGCAGTATTTT. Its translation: CASSSGLSGGTDTQYF.

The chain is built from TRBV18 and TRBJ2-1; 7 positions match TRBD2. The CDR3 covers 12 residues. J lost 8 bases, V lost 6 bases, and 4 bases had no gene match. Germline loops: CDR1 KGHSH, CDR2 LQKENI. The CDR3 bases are TGTGCCAGCTCCCCCACTAGCGATGAGCAGTTCTTC. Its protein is CASSPTSDEQFF.

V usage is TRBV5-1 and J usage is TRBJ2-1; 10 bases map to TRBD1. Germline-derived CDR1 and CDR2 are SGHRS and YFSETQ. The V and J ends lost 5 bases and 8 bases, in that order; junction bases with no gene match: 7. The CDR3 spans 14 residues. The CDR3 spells CASRRQGAVDEQFF. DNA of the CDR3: TGCGCCAGCAGAAGACAGGGGGCAGTCGATGAGCAGTTCTTC.

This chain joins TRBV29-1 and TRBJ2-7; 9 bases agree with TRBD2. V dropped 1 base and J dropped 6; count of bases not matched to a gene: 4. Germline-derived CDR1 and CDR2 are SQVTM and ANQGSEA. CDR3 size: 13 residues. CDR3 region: CSVEGAGGVEQYF. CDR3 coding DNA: TGCAGCGTTGAAGGGGCGGGAGGGGTCGAGCAGTACTTC.

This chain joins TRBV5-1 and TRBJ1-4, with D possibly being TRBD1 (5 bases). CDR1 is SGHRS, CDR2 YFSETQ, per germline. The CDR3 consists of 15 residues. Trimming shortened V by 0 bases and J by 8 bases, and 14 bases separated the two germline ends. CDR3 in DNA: TGCGCCAGCAGCTTGGGAGCAGGGAAGGGCGAAAAACTGTTTTTT. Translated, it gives CASSLGAGKGEKLFF.

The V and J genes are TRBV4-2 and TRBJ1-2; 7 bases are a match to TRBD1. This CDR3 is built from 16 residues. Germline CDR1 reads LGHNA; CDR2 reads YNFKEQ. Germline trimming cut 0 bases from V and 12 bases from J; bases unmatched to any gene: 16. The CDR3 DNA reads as TGTGCCAGCAGCCAAGATGTTTATTTGGCGGGGACAGCTGACACCTTC. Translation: CASSQDVYLAGTADTF.

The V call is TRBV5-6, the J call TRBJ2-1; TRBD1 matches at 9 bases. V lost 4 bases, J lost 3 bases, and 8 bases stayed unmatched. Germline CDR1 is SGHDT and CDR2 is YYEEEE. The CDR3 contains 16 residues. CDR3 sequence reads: CASSPQGAGVYNEQFF. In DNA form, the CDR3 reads TGTGCCAGCAGCCCACAGGGGGCAGGAGTCTACAATGAGCAGTTCTTC. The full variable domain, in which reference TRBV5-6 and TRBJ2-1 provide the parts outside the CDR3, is DAGVTQSPTHLIKTRGQQVTLRCSPKSGHDTVSWYQQALGQGPQFIFQYYEEEERQRGNFPDRFSGHQFPNYSSELNVNALLLGDSALYLCASSPQGAGVYNEQFFGPGTRLTVL.

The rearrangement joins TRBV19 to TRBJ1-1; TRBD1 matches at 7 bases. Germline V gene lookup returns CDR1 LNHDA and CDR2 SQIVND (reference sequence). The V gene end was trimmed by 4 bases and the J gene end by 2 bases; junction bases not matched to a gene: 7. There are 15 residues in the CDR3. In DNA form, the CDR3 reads TGTGCCAGTAGTAGTCGAGAGGGGGCAAACACTGAAGCTTTCTTT. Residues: CASSSREGANTEAFF.

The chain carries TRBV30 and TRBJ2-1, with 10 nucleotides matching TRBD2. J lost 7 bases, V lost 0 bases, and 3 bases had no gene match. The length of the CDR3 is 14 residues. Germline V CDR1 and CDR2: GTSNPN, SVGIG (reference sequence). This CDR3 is CAWSVIAGGNEQFF. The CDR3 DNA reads TGTGCCTGGAGTGTAATAGCGGGGGGAAATGAGCAGTTCTTC.

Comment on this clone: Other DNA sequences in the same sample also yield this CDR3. Here the CDR3 reads CASSPDSNYGYTF. DNA for the CDR3: TGTGCCAGCAGCCCAGACAGTAACTATGGCTACACCTTC. The rearrangement joins TRBV28 to TRBJ1-2; TRBD1 might be the D (5 bases). V shed 6 bases and J shed 1 base, with 9 bases lying between them. CDR1 is MDHEN, CDR2 SYDVKM, per germline. There are 13 residues in the CDR3.